Below, 32 T cell receptor beta chains from the same sample are listed, as sequenced in a study of graft-versus-host responses after intestinal transplantation. Repertoires were generated with immunoSEQ multiplex PCR, while TCRdb's copy carries only in-frame clones and drops some. The data show some 24,000 clones, roughly 42% seen once. The sequencing here drew on alloreactive CD4+ T cells from a mixed lymphocyte reaction culture, taken before intestinal transplant. Subset defined: CFSE-low proliferating T cells sorted from roughly six-day pre-transplant mixed lymphocyte reaction (GvH or HvG direction). The receptors were sampled from a human patient who received an intestinal transplant.

This clone was found a few times. The chain is built from TRBV5-4 and TRBJ1-2; weak D call: TRBD1 (5 bases). The CDR3 extends over 14 amino acids. Trimming took off 4 bases at V and 1 base at J, with 11 bases between the two ends. Germline CDR1 reads SGHNT; CDR2 reads YYREEE (reference sequence). The CDR3 DNA follows: TGTGCCAGCAGCCCACTGACAGATAACTATGGCTACACCTTC. Its translation: CASSPLTDNYGYTF.

This clone was seen more than once but under ten times. V and J are TRBV6-1 and TRBJ1-6, with D possibly matching TRBD1 (6 bases). This CDR3 contains 18 residues. Germline V gene lookup returns CDR1 MNHNS and CDR2 SASEGT. Trimming removed 4 bases at V and 2 bases at J, with 18 bases between. The CDR3: CASSVTSLQGPYNSPLHF. CDR3 DNA: TGTGCCAGCAGTGTTACATCTCTACAGGGTCCCTATAATTCACCCCTCCACTTT.

The rearrangement uses TRBV7-2 and TRBJ2-3, with 7 bases lining up with TRBD1. The CDR3 covers 16 residues. Germline V lookup: CDR1 SGHTA, CDR2 FQGNSA. V lost 1 base, J lost 3 bases, and 7 bases stayed unmatched. In DNA, the CDR3 is TGTGCCAGCAGCTTAGTCCCCGGGACAGCGACAGATACGCAGTATTTT. Its translation: CASSLVPGTATDTQYF.

This clone showed up just once. The chain combines TRBV5-6 with TRBJ2-7, with TRBD1 matching 10 bases. The CDR3 has 14 residues. The trim removed 5 bases at V and 4 bases at J, leaving 6 bases unmatched. Germline V gene lookup returns CDR1 SGHDT and CDR2 YYEEEE. The CDR3 reads CASRETGGGYEQYF. The CDR3 DNA reads TGTGCCAGCAGGGAGACAGGGGGCGGGTACGAGCAGTACTTC.

On this clone itself: The germline gene is not matched at one end of the junction; a read error may be the cause. The same CDR3 is also encoded by other DNA sequences in this sample. The chain recombines TRBV30 with TRBJ1-3; a possible D gene is TRBD1 (5 bases). Germline CDR1 GTSNPN, CDR2 SVGIG (reference sequence). This CDR3 has 15 amino acids. The CDR3: CAWRFSGHYGNTIYF. The CDR3 nucleotides read TGTGCCTGGAGATTTTCCGGACACTATGGAAATACCATATATTTT.

V usage is TRBV5-3 and J usage is TRBJ1-5; TRBD1 aligns across 9 bases. TRBV5-3 has ORF status, its function being uncertain. The V segment lost 2 bases and the J segment 3 bases; nucleotides outside the gene matches: 15. The CDR3 runs to 19 residues. CDR3 region: CARSLAPSSGTGINQPQHF. In DNA form, the CDR3 reads TGTGCCAGAAGCTTAGCCCCTTCATCCGGGACAGGGATCAATCAGCCCCAGCATTTT.

This clone was recorded a few times. The chain recombines TRBV6-5 with TRBJ2-3; no clear D gene. The CDR3 contains 11 residues. Germline V gene lookup returns CDR1 MNHEY and CDR2 SVGAGI. V dropped 7 bases and J dropped 4 bases, with 6 bases sitting between them. In nucleotides, the CDR3 is TGTGCCAGCACCAATTCAGATACGCAGTATTTT. It codes for CASTNSDTQYF.

The chain recombines TRBV30 with TRBJ1-6, with D possibly matching TRBD1 (6 bases). V was trimmed by 1 base and J by 8 bases, leaving 15 bases between them. The CDR3 sequence is 15 residues long. Germline V gene lookup returns CDR1 GTSNPN and CDR2 SVGIG (reference sequence). The CDR3 coding sequence is TGTGCCTGGAGTGGTCTCGGCAGGGGTTATTCACCCCTCCACTTT. It translates to CAWSGLGRGYSPLHF.

This clone was counted only a few times. This rearrangement joins TRBV5-4 to TRBJ2-1; TRBD2 aligns across 10 bases. Losses at the gene ends were 4 bases for V and 3 bases for J; bases not matched to a gene: 10. Per germline, CDR1 SGHNT and CDR2 YYREEE (reference sequence). This CDR3 spans 17 amino acids. The CDR3 sequence: CASSRGLAGDVYNEQFF. The CDR3 nucleotides are TGTGCCAGCAGCCGGGGGCTAGCGGGAGACGTCTACAATGAGCAGTTCTTC.

The chain couples TRBV11-2 to TRBJ2-3, with 8 bases fitting TRBD2. The CDR3 is 14 residues long. The V gene end was trimmed by 5 bases and the J gene end by 1 base; junction bases not matched to a gene: 2. The V gene's germline CDR1 is SGHAT and CDR2 FQNNGV. CDR3 residues: CASSPTSGTDTQYF. DNA for the CDR3: TGTGCCAGCAGCCCGACTAGCGGCACAGATACGCAGTATTTT.

The V call is TRBV6-1, the J call TRBJ1-2, with D perhaps TRBD1 (5 bases). The CDR3 totals 14 residues. CDR1 is MNHNS and CDR2 is SASEGT in the germline V gene. The ends were cut back, 1 base at V and 4 bases at J, with 10 bases in the middle. CDR3 DNA sequence: TGTGCCAGCAGTGAAGGCGGACAAGTCTATGGCTACACCTTC. It is translated as CASSEGGQVYGYTF.

The chain joins TRBV15 to TRBJ1-5, with D hard to call. CDR1 and CDR2 (germline): LNHNV, YYDKDF (reference sequence). Trimming left V 0 bases short and J 1 base short, with 10 bases between. The CDR3 totals 16 residues. CDR3 nucleotides: TGTGCCACCAGCAGAGATGGACTTTGGAGCAATCAGCCCCAGCATTTT. Amino acids: CATSRDGLWSNQPQHF.

The gene calls are TRBV2 and TRBJ1-1; 7 nucleotides agree with TRBD1. The junction had 8 bases not matched to a gene; V was cut back by 4 bases and J by 6 bases. The CDR3 covers 14 residues. Germline CDR1 reads SNHLY; CDR2 reads FYNNEI. CDR3 region: CASSAGTVWAEAFF. CDR3 sequence (DNA): TGTGCCAGCAGTGCAGGGACAGTATGGGCTGAAGCTTTCTTT. Filled out from reference TRBV2 and TRBJ1-1, the complete variable domain reads EPEVTQTPSHQVTQMGQEVILRCVPISNHLYFYWYRQILGQKVEFLVSFYNNEISEKSEIFDDQFSVERPDGSNFTLKIRSTKLEDSAMYFCASSAGTVWAEAFFGQGTRLTVV.

CDR3 sequence: CATSRVPRGAKLFF. The DNA of the CDR3 is TGTGCCACCAGCAGAGTCCCCCGGGGTGCGAAACTGTTTTTT. J is TRBJ1-4 and V is TRBV15, with D unresolved. V was clipped by 1 base and J by 11 bases, with 14 bases between them. The germline V gene has CDR1 LNHNV and CDR2 YYDKDF (reference sequence). CDR3 length: 14 residues.

This chain uses TRBV7-9 with TRBJ1-2, with 7 bases lining up with TRBD1. CDR3 length: 13 amino acids. The germline CDR1 and CDR2 sequences are SEHNR and FQNEAQ (reference sequence). V was clipped by 3 bases and J by 5 bases; unmatched bases: 3. CDR3 residues: CASSFQTGYGYTF. CDR3 nucleotide sequence: TGTGCCAGCAGCTTCCAGACAGGGTATGGCTACACCTTC.

This clone was observed a few times. V gene TRBV20-1 combines with J gene TRBJ1-1; possibly TRBD1 for D (6 bases). The CDR3 totals 11 residues. The germline V and J ends were trimmed by 6 bases and 6 bases, with 11 bases remaining between them. Germline V gene data show CDR1 as DFQATT and CDR2 as SNEGSKA (reference sequence). The CDR3 nucleotides read TGCAGTGCCCAGACAGGTTCTGAAGCTTTCTTT. Protein: CSAQTGSEAFF.

The chain is built from TRBV7-9 and TRBJ2-7, with TRBD1 identical over 10 bases. In germline, CDR1 is SEHNR, CDR2 FQNEAQ (reference sequence). V trimming: 5 bases; J trimming: 1 base; junction bases outside the gene matches: 5. The CDR3 is 15 residues long. For the CDR3, the DNA is TGTGCCAGCAGCCCCCGGGACAGGGGTTCCTACGAGCAGTACTTC. Translating gives CASSPRDRGSYEQYF.

V and J are TRBV5-4 and TRBJ2-1, with 10 positions matching TRBD2. The junction had 3 bases not matched to a gene; V was cut back by 1 base and J by 5 bases. Germline V CDR1 and CDR2: SGHNT, YYREEE (reference sequence). The CDR3 extends over 15 amino acids. CDR3 sequence: CASSLISGRDNEQFF. CDR3 nucleotides: TGTGCCAGCAGCTTGATCAGCGGGAGGGACAATGAGCAGTTCTTC.

The count of this clone is one. This rearrangement joins TRBV27 to TRBJ2-5; 10 bases fit TRBD2. J was trimmed by 1 base and V by 3 bases; bases with no gene match: 11. Germline V gives CDR1 MNHEY, CDR2 SMNVEV (reference sequence). This CDR3 has 18 residues. CDR3 coding DNA: TGTGCCAGCAGTTTTCGGTCTTATACTAGCGGGACCCAAGAGACCCAGTACTTC. Its protein is CASSFRSYTSGTQETQYF.

The chain couples TRBV6-1 to TRBJ2-3; no clear D gene. The germline V gene has CDR1 MNHNS and CDR2 SASEGT. The CDR3 runs 15 residues. V was shortened by 6 bases and J by 0 bases, with 13 bases between the two germline ends. Here the CDR3 DNA reads TGTGCCAGCAGGGCTGACTTAACTAGCACAGATACGCAGTATTTT. This sequence encodes CASRADLTSTDTQYF.

This chain uses TRBV2 with TRBJ2-1, with TRBD2 matching over 10 bases. The junction had 5 bases not matched to a gene; V was cut back by 6 bases and J by 3 bases. The CDR3 consists of 15 residues. Per the germline V gene, CDR1 is SNHLY and CDR2 is FYNNEI. The CDR3 here is CASRRTSGLYNEQFF. In DNA, the CDR3 is TGTGCCAGCAGACGGACTAGCGGCCTCTACAATGAGCAGTTCTTC. Filled out from reference TRBV2 and TRBJ2-1, the complete variable domain reads EPEVTQTPSHQVTQMGQEVILRCVPISNHLYFYWYRQILGQKVEFLVSFYNNEISEKSEIFDDQFSVERPDGSNFTLKIRSTKLEDSAMYFCASRRTSGLYNEQFFGPGTRLTVL.

This clone has just one count. This chain joins TRBV6-6 and TRBJ1-5, with a tentative D call TRBD1 (6 bases). The germline CDR1 and CDR2 sequences are MNHNY and SVGAGI (reference sequence). V was shortened by 0 bases and J by 4 bases, with 13 bases between the two germline ends. This CDR3 spans 16 amino acids. DNA for the CDR3: TGTGCCAGCAGTTACTCTTACACAGGGCTTAATCAGCCCCAGCATTTT. Translated: CASSYSYTGLNQPQHF.

The chain carries TRBV2 and TRBJ2-3, with TRBD2 matching over 7 bases. V shed 7 bases and J 3 bases; nucleotides not matched to a gene: 10. This CDR3 contains 15 residues. CDR1 SNHLY and CDR2 FYNNEI come from the germline V gene. The CDR3 loop is CASNYVAGVTDTQYF. CDR3 coding DNA: TGTGCCAGCAATTACGTGGCGGGAGTGACAGATACGCAGTATTTT.

This clone was picked up one time. The rearrangement links TRBV19 to TRBJ1-1, with D maybe TRBD1 (5 bases). The CDR3 spans 13 residues. Trimming shortened V by 8 bases and J by 5 bases, and 15 bases separated the two germline ends. Germline V gives CDR1 LNHDA, CDR2 SQIVND (reference sequence). The CDR3 region has the DNA TGTGCCAGTCGTAGGGAGGGGAATACTGAAGCTTTCTTT. It specifies CASRREGNTEAFF.

The chain is built from TRBV7-8 and TRBJ2-7; tentative D call: TRBD2 (7 bases). Trimming cost V 7 bases and J 1 base, with 17 bases left between them. Germline loops: CDR1 SGHVS, CDR2 FQNEAQ. The CDR3 loop spans 15 amino acids. The CDR3 reads CASTLGGPGSYEQYF. DNA for the CDR3: TGTGCCAGCACCCTGGGGGGGCCGGGATCCTACGAGCAGTACTTC.

CDR3 sequence (DNA): TGTGCCAGCAGTCCGACGACATGGTCCGAGCAGTACTTC. This sequence encodes CASSPTTWSEQYF. The gene calls are TRBV27 and TRBJ2-7; D call uncertain. The germline gives CDR1 MNHEY, CDR2 SMNVEV (reference sequence). The CDR3 has 13 amino acids. V gave up 5 bases and J gave up 6 bases, with 14 bases separating them.

The gene calls are TRBV6-6 and TRBJ2-1, with 7 nucleotides matching TRBD2. J gave up 13 bases and V 5 bases, and 11 bases lay outside the gene matches. The germline CDR1 and CDR2 sequences are MNHNY and SVGAGI (reference sequence). The CDR3 length is 13 residues. The CDR3 coding sequence is TGTGCCAGCAGTGCGCCGGGACTAAGTCTTCAGTTCTTC. Translating gives CASSAPGLSLQFF.

V is TRBV19 and J is TRBJ1-1, with TRBD1 matching over 11 bases. Germline V gene data show CDR1 as LNHDA and CDR2 as SQIVND (reference sequence). The V gene end was trimmed by 2 bases and the J gene end by 1 base; junction bases not matched to a gene: 3. The CDR3 extends over 16 amino acids. As DNA, the CDR3 is TGTGCCAGTAGTATATGGGGACAGGGGGGGAACACTGAAGCTTTCTTT. Its translation: CASSIWGQGGNTEAFF.

The V gene is TRBV12-5, the J gene TRBJ1-6; D remains unclear. The CDR3 consists of 14 residues. Germline lookup yields CDR1 LGHNT and CDR2 FRNRAP. V lost 5 bases and J lost 8, with 13 bases in between. CDR3 bases: TGTGCTAGTGGTAGCGGGGAGAGGTATTCACCCCTCCACTTT. Its protein product is CASGSGERYSPLHF.

This chain uses TRBV19 with TRBJ2-1; 8 positions agree with TRBD2. J gave up 2 bases and V 5 bases, and 11 bases lay outside the gene matches. Germline CDR1 is LNHDA and CDR2 is SQIVND (reference sequence). This CDR3 has 17 residues. CDR3 in amino acids: CASSLRSGMTPYNEQFF. CDR3 sequence (DNA): TGTGCCAGTAGTTTGCGTAGCGGGATGACGCCCTACAATGAGCAGTTCTTC. Complete variable domain (other parts from reference TRBV19 and TRBJ2-1): DGGITQSPKYLFRKEGQNVTLSCEQNLNHDAMYWYRQDPGQGLRLIYYSQIVNDFQKGDIAEGYSVSREKKESFPLTVTSAQKNPTAFYLCASSLRSGMTPYNEQFFGPGTRLTVL.

This clone was observed a few times. This chain links TRBV19 with TRBJ1-5; 8 bases align to TRBD1. Germline CDR1 and CDR2: LNHDA and SQIVND (reference sequence). With V trimmed by 6 bases and J by 7 bases, 11 bases remained unmatched. The CDR3 is 15 amino acids. Here the CDR3 DNA reads TGTGCCAGTAGCCCATCCGGGACAGGACGCCAGCCCCAGCATTTT. Protein product: CASSPSGTGRQPQHF.

The chain employs TRBV4-2 and TRBJ2-7; D might be TRBD1 (5 bases). Deletions cut 0 bases from V and 2 bases from J, with 11 bases between. Per the germline V gene, CDR1 is LGHNA and CDR2 is YNFKEQ. CDR3 length: 15 amino acids. Written as DNA, the CDR3 is TGTGCCAGCAGCCAAGACCTTAACAGGCCCTACGAGCAGTACTTC. Protein: CASSQDLNRPYEQYF.